A selection of T cell receptor beta chains follows, all from one sample in a study of blood T cell repertoires in COVID-19. Produced via immunoSEQ multiplex PCR; TCRdb's table is partial and in-frame only. The table lists approximately 91,000 clones, around 80% of them singletons. The sample comprised peripheral blood. All receptors derive from a man between 65 and 79 years old with acute or convalescent COVID-19. The CDR3 runs from the conserved cysteine through the conserved F or W. The order of the fields is V gene, J gene, D gene, clone size, CDR3 protein, CDR3 DNA. D genes are given only for firm matches. Where a row states a size, it is once, few, many or the class of an expanded clone; other rows omit it.

v_call: TRBV6-2/TRBV6-3
j_call: TRBJ2-7
d_call: TRBD1
clone_size: .
cdr3_aa: CASSDHRGNYEQYF
cdr3_nt: TGTGCCAGCAGTGATCACAGGGGAAACTACGAGCAGTACTTC

v_call: TRBV11-2
j_call: TRBJ2-7
d_call: .
clone_size: .
cdr3_aa: CASSLIVAGSSYEQYF
cdr3_nt: TGTGCCAGCAGCTTAATTGTGGCAGGGTCCTCCTACGAGCAGTACTTC

v_call: TRBV30
j_call: TRBJ2-5
d_call: TRBD2
clone_size: few
cdr3_aa: CAWSRGGQETQYF
cdr3_nt: TGTGCCTGGAGTCGGGGGGGCCAAGAGACCCAGTACTTC

v_call: TRBV2
j_call: TRBJ2-5
d_call: .
clone_size: .
cdr3_aa: CAYQGTQETQYF
cdr3_nt: TGTGCCTATCAGGGGACCCAAGAGACCCAGTACTTC

v_call: TRBV3-1/TRBV3-2
j_call: TRBJ2-1
d_call: .
clone_size: .
cdr3_aa: CASSPRGMGNEQFF
cdr3_nt: TGTGCCAGCAGTCCTCGGGGGATGGGGAATGAGCAGTTCTTC

v_call: TRBV19
j_call: TRBJ1-5
d_call: .
clone_size: .
cdr3_aa: CASSLRATPHQPQHF
cdr3_nt: TGTGCCAGTAGTCTCAGGGCCACCCCCCATCAGCCCCAGCATTTT

v_call: TRBV19
j_call: TRBJ2-7
d_call: .
clone_size: .
cdr3_aa: CASSIEGRGTSYEQYF
cdr3_nt: TGTGCCAGTAGTATAGAGGGCCGCGGGACTTCCTACGAGCAGTACTTC

v_call: TRBV2
j_call: TRBJ1-6
d_call: .
clone_size: .
cdr3_aa: CASRFGTAYNSPLHF
cdr3_nt: TGTGCCAGCCGGTTTGGCACAGCTTATAATTCACCCCTCCACTTT

v_call: TRBV25-1
j_call: TRBJ2-2
d_call: .
clone_size: .
cdr3_aa: CASSEYRQDTGELFF
cdr3_nt: TGTGCCAGCAGTGAATATCGGCAGGACACCGGGGAGCTGTTTTTT

v_call: TRBV5-1
j_call: TRBJ2-7
d_call: TRBD1
clone_size: .
cdr3_aa: CASSLAGTGGYEQYF
cdr3_nt: TGCGCCAGCAGCTTGGCCGGGACAGGGGGCTACGAGCAGTACTTC

v_call: TRBV11-3
j_call: TRBJ1-1
d_call: .
clone_size: .
cdr3_aa: CASSAAGGPMAEAFF
cdr3_nt: TGTGCCAGCAGCGCAGCGGGGGGACCGATGGCTGAAGCTTTCTTT

v_call: TRBV3-1/TRBV3-2
j_call: TRBJ2-7
d_call: TRBD2
clone_size: .
cdr3_aa: CASSHGLAGSYEQYF
cdr3_nt: TGTGCCAGCAGCCATGGACTAGCGGGCTCCTACGAGCAGTACTTC